These 2 T cell receptor beta chains were all obtained from the same sample, sequenced in a study of shared clonotypes between healthy human individuals. The data were produced by immunoSEQ multiplex PCR, yet TCRdb's version contains in-frame clones alone and is incomplete. The sample includes a few hundred thousand clones, 95% to 98% of them seen just once. What was sequenced was naive CD4+ T cells sorted from blood. Specified subset: CD45RA+ positively selected. The receptors derive from a woman between 25 and 40 years old in good health.

This chain connects TRBV11-2 to TRBJ2-7; 8 bases fit TRBD2. The ends lost 2 bases at V and 0 bases at J; junction bases unmatched: 3. CDR3 size: 15 residues. From germline, CDR1 is SGHAT and CDR2 FQNNGV. The CDR3 is CASSLRREVSYEQYF. CDR3 bases: TGTGCCAGCAGCTTAAGGCGGGAGGTCTCCTACGAGCAGTACTTC.

The chain joins TRBV28 to TRBJ1-3; maybe TRBD1 (6 bases). V lost 6 bases to trimming and J lost 4 bases, with 19 bases between them. CDR3 length equals 16 residues. CDR1 and CDR2 from the germline V gene are MDHEN and SYDVKM. The CDR3 DNA reads TGTGCCAGCAGCCCGGTCCACAGGGCGGGGGGAAACACCATATATTTT. It translates to CASSPVHRAGGNTIYF.